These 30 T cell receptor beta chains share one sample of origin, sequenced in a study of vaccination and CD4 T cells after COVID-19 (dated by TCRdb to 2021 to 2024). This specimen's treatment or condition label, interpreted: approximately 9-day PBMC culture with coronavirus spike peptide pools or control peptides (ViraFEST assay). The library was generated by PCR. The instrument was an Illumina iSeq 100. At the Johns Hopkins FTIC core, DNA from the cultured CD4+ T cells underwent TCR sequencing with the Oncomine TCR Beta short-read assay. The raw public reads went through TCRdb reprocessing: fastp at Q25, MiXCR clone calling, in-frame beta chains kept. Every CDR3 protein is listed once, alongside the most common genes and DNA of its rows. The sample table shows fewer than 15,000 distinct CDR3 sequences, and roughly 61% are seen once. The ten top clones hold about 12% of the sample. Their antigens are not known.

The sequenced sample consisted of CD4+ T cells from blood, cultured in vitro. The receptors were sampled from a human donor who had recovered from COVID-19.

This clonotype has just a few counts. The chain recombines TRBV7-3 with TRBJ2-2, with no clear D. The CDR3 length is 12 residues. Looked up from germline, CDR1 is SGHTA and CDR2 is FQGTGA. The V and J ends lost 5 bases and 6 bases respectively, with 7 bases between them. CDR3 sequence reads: CASSLGAGELFF. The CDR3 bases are TGTGCCAGCAGCCTAGGCGCCGGGGAGCTGTTTTTT.

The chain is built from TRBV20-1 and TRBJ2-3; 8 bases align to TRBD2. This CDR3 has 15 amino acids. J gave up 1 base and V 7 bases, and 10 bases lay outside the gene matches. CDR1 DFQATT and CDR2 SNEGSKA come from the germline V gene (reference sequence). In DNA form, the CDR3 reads TGCAGTGGGTCGGAGCGGGAGAGGGGCACAGATACGCAGTATTTT. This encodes CSGSERERGTDTQYF.

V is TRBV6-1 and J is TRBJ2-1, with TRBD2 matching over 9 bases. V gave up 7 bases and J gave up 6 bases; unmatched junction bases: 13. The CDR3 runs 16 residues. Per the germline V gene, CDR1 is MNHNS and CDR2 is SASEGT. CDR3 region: CASKRYSGSLGNEQFF. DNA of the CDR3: TGTGCCAGCAAACGCTATAGCGGGAGCCTGGGCAATGAGCAGTTCTTC.

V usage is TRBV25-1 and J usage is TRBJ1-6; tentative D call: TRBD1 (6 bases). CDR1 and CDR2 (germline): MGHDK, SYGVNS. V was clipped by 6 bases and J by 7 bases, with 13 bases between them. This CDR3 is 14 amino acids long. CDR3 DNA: TGTGCCAGCAGCCTGACAGGTTCAAATTCACCCCTCCACTTT. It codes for CASSLTGSNSPLHF. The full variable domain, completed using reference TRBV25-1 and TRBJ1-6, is EADIYQTPRYLVIGTGKKITLECSQTMGHDKMYWYQQDPGMELHLIHYSYGVNSTEKGDLSSESTVSRIRTEHFPLTLESARPSHTSQYLCASSLTGSNSPLHFGNGTRLTVT.

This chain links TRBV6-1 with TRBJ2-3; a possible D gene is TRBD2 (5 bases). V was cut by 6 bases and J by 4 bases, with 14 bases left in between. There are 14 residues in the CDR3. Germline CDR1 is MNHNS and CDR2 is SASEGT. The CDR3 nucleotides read TGTGCCAGCAGCTCGCCGGACTGGTCAGATACGCAGTATTTT. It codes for CASSSPDWSDTQYF.

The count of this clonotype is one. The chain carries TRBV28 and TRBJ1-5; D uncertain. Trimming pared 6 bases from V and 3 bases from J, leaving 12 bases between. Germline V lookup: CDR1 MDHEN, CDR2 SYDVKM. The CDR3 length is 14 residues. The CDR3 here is CASRVRTVNQPQHF. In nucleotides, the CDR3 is TGTGCCAGCAGGGTGAGAACAGTCAATCAGCCCCAGCATTTT.

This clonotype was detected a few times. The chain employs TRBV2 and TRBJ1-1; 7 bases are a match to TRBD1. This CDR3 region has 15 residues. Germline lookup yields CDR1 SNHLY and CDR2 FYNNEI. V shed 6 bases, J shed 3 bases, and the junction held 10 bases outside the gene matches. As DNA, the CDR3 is TGTGCCAGCAGCCGCGGACAGGCAAGAGACACTGAAGCTTTCTTT. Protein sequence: CASSRGQARDTEAFF. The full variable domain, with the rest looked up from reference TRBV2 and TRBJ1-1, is EPEVTQTPSHQVTQMGQEVILRCVPISNHLYFYWYRQILGQKVEFLVSFYNNEISEKSEIFDDQFSVERPDGSNFTLKIRSTKLEDSAMYFCASSRGQARDTEAFFGQGTRLTVV.

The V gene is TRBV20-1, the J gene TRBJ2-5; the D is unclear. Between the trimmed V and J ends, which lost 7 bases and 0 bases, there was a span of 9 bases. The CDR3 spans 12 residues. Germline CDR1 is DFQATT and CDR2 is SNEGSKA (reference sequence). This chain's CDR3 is CSVFGDQETQYF. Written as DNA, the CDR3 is TGCAGTGTATTTGGAGACCAAGAGACCCAGTACTTC.

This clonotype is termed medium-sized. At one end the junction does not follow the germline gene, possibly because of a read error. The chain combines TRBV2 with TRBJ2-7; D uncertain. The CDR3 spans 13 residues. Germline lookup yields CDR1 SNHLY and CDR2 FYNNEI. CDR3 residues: CASSEADEEDVNF. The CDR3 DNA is TGTGCCAGCAGTGAAGCGGACGAAGAGGACGTAAACTTC.

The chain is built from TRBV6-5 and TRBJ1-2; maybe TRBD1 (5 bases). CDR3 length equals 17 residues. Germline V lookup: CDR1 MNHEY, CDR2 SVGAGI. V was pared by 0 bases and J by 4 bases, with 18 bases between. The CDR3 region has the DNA TGTGCCAGCAGTTACTCTGGGGCAAAACCTGGGGCCTATGGCTACACCTTC. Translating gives CASSYSGAKPGAYGYTF.

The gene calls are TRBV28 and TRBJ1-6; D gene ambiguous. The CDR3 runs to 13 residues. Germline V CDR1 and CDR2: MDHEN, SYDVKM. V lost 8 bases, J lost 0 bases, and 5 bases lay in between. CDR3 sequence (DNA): TGTGCCAGCGGTAACTCCTATAATTCACCCCTCCACTTT. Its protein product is CASGNSYNSPLHF.

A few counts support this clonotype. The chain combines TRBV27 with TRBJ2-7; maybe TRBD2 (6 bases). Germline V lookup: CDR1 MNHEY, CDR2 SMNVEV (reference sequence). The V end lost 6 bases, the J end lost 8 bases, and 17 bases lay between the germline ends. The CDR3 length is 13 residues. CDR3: CASSLRRDLQQYF. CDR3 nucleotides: TGTGCCAGCAGCCTACGGCGGGATCTCCAGCAGTACTTC.

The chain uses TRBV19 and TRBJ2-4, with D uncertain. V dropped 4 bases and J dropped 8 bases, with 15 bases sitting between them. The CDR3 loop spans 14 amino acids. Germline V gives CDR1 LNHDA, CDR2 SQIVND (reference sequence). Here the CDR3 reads CASSTPRRSDIQYF. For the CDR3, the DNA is TGTGCCAGTAGTACTCCGAGGCGTAGTGACATTCAGTACTTC.

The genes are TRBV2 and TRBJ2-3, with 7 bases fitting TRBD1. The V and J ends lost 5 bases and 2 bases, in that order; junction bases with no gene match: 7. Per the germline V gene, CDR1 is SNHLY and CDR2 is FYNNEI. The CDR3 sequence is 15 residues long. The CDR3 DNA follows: TGTGCCAGCAGTAGACAGGGTCAGCACACAGATACGCAGTATTTT. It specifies CASSRQGQHTDTQYF. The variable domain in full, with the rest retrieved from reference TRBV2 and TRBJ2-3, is EPEVTQTPSHQVTQMGQEVILRCVPISNHLYFYWYRQILGQKVEFLVSFYNNEISEKSEIFDDQFSVERPDGSNFTLKIRSTKLEDSAMYFCASSRQGQHTDTQYFGPGTRLTVL.

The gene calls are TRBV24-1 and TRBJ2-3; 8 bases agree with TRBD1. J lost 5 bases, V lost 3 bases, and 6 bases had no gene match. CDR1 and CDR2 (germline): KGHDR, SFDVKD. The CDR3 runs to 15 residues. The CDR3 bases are TGTGCCACCAGTGATCCTGGACAGGGAGGAGATACGCAGTATTTT. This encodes CATSDPGQGGDTQYF.

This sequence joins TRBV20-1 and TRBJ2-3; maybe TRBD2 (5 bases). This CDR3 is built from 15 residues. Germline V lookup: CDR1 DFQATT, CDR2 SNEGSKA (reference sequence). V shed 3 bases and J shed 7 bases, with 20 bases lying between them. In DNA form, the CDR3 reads TGCAGTGCTAGGGACCCGAGAGGAGGCCCGCATACGCAGTATTTT. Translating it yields CSARDPRGGPHTQYF.

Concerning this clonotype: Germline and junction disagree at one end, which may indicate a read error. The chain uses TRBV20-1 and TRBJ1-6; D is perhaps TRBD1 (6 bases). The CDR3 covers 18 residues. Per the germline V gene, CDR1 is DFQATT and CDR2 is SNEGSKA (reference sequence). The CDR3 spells CSAERSEGGGLLNSPPHF. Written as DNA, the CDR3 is TGCAGTGCTGAAAGGTCGGAAGGGGGAGGGCTATTGAATTCACCCCCCCACTTT.

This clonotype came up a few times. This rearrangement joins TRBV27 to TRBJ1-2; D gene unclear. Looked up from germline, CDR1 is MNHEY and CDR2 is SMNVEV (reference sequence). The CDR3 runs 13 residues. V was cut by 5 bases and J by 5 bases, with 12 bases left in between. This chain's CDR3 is CASSPVAGYGYTF. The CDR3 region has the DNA TGTGCCAGCAGTCCCGTGGCAGGATATGGCTACACCTTC.

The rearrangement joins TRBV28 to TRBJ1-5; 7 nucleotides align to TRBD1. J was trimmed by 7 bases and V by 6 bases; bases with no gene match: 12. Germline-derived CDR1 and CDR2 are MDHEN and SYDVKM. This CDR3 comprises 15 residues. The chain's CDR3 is CASRNQGQLGQPQHF. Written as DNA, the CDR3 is TGTGCCAGCAGGAACCAGGGACAGCTGGGGCAGCCCCAGCATTTT.

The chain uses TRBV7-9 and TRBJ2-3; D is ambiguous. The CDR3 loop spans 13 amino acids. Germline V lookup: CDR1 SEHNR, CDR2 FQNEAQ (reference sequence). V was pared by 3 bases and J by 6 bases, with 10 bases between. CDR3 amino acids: CASSFRTPDTQYF. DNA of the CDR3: TGTGCCAGCAGCTTCCGAACCCCCGATACGCAGTATTTT. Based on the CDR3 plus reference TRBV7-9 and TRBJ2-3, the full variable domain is DTGVSQNPRHKITKRGQNVTFRCDPISEHNRLYWYRQTLGQGPEFLTYFQNEAQLEKSRLLSDRFSAERPKGSFSTLEIQRTEQGDSAMYLCASSFRTPDTQYFGPGTRLTVL.

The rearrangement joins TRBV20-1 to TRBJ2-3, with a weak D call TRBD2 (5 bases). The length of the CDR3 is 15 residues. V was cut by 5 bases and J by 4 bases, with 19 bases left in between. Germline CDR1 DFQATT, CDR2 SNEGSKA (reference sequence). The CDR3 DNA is TGCAGTGCTGGCTCTAGCAATCCTCCTTCAGATACGCAGTATTTT. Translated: CSAGSSNPPSDTQYF.

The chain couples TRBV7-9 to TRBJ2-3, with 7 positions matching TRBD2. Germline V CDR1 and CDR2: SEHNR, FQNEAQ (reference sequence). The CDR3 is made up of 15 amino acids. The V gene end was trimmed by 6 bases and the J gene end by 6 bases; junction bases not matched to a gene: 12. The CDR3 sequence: CASRPRGVKGDTQYF. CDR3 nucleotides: TGTGCCAGCAGACCCCGGGGGGTAAAGGGGGATACGCAGTATTTT.

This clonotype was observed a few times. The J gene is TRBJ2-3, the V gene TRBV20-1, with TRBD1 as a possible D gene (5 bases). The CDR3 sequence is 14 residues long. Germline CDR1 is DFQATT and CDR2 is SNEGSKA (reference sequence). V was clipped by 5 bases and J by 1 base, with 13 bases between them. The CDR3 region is CSAQTVSRTDTQYF. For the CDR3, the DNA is TGCAGTGCTCAGACAGTTTCCCGCACAGATACGCAGTATTTT.

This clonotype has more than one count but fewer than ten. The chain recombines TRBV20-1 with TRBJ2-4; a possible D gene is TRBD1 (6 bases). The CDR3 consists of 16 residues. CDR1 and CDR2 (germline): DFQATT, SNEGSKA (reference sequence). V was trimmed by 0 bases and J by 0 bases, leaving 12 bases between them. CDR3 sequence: CSARDLTGLAKNIQYF. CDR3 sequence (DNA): TGCAGTGCTAGAGATCTGACAGGACTAGCCAAAAACATTCAGTACTTC.

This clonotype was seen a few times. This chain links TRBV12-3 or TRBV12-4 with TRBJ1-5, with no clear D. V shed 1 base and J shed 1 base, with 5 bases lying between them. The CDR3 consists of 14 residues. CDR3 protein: CASSLGGSNQPQHF. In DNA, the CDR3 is TGTGCCAGCAGTTTAGGAGGGAGCAATCAGCCCCAGCATTTT.

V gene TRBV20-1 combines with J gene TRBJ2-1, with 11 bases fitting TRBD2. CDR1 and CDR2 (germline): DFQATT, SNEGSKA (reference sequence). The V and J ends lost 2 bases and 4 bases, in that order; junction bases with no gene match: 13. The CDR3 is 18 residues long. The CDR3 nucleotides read TGCAGTGCTAGAATAGCGGGAGGGCCTGGAGGCTCGTACAATGAGCAGTTCTTC. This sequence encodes CSARIAGGPGGSYNEQFF.

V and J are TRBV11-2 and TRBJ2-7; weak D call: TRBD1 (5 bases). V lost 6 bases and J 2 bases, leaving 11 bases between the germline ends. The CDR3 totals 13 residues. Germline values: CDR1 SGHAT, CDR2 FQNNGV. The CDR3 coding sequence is TGTGCCAGCAGACAGGATTTAGCCTACGAGCAGTACTTC. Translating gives CASRQDLAYEQYF.

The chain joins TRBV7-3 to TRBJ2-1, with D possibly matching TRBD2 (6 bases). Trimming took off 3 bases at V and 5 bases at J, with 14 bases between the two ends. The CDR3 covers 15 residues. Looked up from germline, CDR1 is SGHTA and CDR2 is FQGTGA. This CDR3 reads CASSLDGGFNNEQFF. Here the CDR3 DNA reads TGTGCCAGCAGCTTGGATGGAGGGTTCAACAATGAGCAGTTCTTC.

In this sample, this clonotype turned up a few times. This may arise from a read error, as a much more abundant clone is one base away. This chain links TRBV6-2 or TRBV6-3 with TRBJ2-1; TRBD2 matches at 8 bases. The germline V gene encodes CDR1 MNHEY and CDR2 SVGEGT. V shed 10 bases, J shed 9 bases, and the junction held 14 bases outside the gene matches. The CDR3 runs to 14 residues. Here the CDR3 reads CAIQTSAGEGEQFF. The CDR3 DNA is TGTGCCATTCAGACCTCAGCGGGAGAGGGTGAGCAGTTCTTC.

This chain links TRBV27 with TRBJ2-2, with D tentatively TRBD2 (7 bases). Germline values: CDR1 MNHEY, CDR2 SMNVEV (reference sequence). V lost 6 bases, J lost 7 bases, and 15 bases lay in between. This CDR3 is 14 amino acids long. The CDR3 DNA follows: TGTGCCAGCAGGATCCGGGGGGCAAGCGGGGAGCTGTTTTTT. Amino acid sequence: CASRIRGASGELFF.